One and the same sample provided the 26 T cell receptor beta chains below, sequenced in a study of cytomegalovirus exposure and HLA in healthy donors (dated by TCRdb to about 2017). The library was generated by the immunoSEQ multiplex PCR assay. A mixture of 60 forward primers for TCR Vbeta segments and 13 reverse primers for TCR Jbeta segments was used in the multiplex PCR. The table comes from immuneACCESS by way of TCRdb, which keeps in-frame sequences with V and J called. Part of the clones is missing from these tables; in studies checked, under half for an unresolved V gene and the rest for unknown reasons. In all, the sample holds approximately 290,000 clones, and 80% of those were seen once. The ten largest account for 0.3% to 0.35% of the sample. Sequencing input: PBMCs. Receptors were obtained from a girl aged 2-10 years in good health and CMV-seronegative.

The CDR3 here is CASSLTPTGSYEQYF. The CDR3 bases are TGTGCCAGCAGCCTCACACCCACGGGGTCCTACGAGCAGTACTTC. The chain is built from TRBV7-6 and TRBJ2-7, with D perhaps TRBD2 (5 bases). The ends were cut back, 5 bases at V and 1 base at J, with 15 bases in the middle. Germline V gene sequence: CDR1 SGHVS, CDR2 FNYEAQ. CDR3 length: 15 amino acids.

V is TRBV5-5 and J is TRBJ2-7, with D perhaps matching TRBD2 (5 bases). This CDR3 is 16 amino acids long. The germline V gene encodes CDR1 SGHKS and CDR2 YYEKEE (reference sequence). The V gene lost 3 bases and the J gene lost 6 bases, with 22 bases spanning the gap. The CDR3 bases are TGTGCCAGCAGCTGGATCGACTATATTGGGCTGCGCGAGCAGTACTTC. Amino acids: CASSWIDYIGLREQYF.

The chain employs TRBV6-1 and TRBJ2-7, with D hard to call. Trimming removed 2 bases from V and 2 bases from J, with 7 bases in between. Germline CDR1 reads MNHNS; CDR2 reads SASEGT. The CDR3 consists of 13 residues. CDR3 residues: CASSEFQTYEQYF. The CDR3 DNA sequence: TGTGCCAGCAGTGAATTTCAAACCTACGAGCAGTACTTC.

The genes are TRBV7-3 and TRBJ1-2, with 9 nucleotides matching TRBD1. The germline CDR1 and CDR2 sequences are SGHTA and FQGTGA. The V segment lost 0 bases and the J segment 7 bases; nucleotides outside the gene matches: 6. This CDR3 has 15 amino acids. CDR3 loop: CASSLTGQGRGGYTF. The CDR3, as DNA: TGTGCCAGCAGCTTAACGGGACAGGGTCGCGGTGGCTACACCTTC. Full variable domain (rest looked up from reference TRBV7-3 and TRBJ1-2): GAGVSQTPSNKVTEKGKYVELRCDPISGHTALYWYRQSLGQGPEFLIYFQGTGAADDSGLPNDRFFAVRPEGSVSTLKIQRTERGDSAVYLCASSLTGQGRGGYTFGSGTRLTVV.

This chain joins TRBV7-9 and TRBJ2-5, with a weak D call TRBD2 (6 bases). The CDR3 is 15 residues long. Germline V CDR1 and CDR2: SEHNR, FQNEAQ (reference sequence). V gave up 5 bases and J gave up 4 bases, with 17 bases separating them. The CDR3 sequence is CASSPVTSRGETQYF. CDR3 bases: TGTGCCAGCAGCCCTGTTACTAGCCGTGGAGAGACCCAGTACTTC. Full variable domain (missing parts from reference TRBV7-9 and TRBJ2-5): DTGVSQNPRHKITKRGQNVTFRCDPISEHNRLYWYRQTLGQGPEFLTYFQNEAQLEKSRLLSDRFSAERPKGSFSTLEIQRTEQGDSAMYLCASSPVTSRGETQYFGPGTRLLVL.

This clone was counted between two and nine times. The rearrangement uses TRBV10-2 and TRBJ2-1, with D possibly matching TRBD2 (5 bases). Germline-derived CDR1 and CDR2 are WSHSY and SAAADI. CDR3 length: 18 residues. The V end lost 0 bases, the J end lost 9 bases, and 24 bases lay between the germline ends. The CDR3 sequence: CASSESRLARVPSSEQFF. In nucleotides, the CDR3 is TGCGCCAGCAGTGAGTCGAGGCTAGCTCGAGTACCAAGTAGTGAGCAGTTCTTC.

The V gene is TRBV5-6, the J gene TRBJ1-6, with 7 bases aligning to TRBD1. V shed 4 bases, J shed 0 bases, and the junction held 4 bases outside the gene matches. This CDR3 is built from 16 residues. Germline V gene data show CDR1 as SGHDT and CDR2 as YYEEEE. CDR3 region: CASSHRGLSYNSPLHF. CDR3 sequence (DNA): TGTGCCAGCAGCCACAGGGGTCTCTCCTATAATTCACCCCTCCACTTT.

The CDR3 is CASSPLGSPNVQETQYF. CDR3 DNA sequence: TGTGCCAGCTCACCACTTGGCTCCCCGAACGTACAAGAGACCCAGTACTTC. The chain is built from TRBV18 and TRBJ2-5; unclear D gene. Trimming took off 1 base at V and 2 bases at J, with 17 bases between the two ends. The CDR3 spans 17 residues. The germline V gene encodes CDR1 KGHSH and CDR2 LQKENI.

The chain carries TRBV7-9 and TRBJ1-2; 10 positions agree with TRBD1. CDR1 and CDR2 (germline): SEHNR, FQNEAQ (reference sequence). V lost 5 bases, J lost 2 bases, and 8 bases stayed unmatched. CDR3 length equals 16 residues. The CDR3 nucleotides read TGTGCCAGCAGCCTGCCCGGGACAGGGGAAAACTATGGCTACACCTTC. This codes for CASSLPGTGENYGYTF.

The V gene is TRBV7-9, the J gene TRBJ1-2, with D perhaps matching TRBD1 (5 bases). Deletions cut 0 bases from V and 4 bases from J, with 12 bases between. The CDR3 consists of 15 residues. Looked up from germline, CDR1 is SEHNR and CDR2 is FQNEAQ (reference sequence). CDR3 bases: TGTGCCAGCAGCTTAGCGACCCGGGGGTTCTATGGCTACACCTTC. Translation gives CASSLATRGFYGYTF.

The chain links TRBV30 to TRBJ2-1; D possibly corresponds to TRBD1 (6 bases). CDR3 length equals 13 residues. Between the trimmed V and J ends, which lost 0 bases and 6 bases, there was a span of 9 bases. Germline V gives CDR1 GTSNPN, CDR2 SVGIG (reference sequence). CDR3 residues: CAWSVGQINEQFF. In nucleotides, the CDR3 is TGTGCCTGGAGTGTAGGACAGATCAATGAGCAGTTCTTC. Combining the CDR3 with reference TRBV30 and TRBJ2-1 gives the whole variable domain SQTIHQWPATLVQPVGSPLSLECTVEGTSNPNLYWYRQAAGRGLQLLFYSVGIGQISSEVPQNLSASRPQDRQFILSSKKLLLSDSGFYLCAWSVGQINEQFFGPGTRLTVL.

CDR3 bases: TGTGCCAGCAGCCCACTAGCGGGGGGGTACTACAATGAGCAGTTCTTC. Protein sequence: CASSPLAGGYYNEQFF. The chain carries TRBV9 and TRBJ2-1, with 13 bases fitting TRBD2. Trimming at V came to 4 bases and at J to 3 bases, leaving 4 bases not matched to a gene. The CDR3 extends over 16 amino acids. The germline V gene encodes CDR1 SGDLS and CDR2 YYNGEE.

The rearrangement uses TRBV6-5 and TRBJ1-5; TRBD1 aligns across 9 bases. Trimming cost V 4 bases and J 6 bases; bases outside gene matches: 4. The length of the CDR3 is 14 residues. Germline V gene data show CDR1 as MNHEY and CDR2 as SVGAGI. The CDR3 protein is CASSSDRGGQPQHF. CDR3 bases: TGTGCCAGCAGTTCCGACAGGGGGGGTCAGCCCCAGCATTTT.

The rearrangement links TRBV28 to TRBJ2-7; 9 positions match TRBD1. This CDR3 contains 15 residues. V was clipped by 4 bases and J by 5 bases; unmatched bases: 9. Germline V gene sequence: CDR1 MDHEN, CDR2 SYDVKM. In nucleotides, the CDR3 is TGTGCCAGCAGTTGGGGACAGGGTGTTGTGGACGAGCAGTACTTC. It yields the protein CASSWGQGVVDEQYF.

As DNA, the CDR3 is TGTGCCAGCAGCCTCAGGCCCTCGAGAGGCTACACCTTC. Residues: CASSLRPSRGYTF. The chain employs TRBV14 and TRBJ1-2, with no clear D. The CDR3 sequence is 13 residues long. Looked up from germline, CDR1 is SGHDN and CDR2 is FVKESK. Trimming shortened V by 4 bases and J by 8 bases, and 14 bases separated the two germline ends.

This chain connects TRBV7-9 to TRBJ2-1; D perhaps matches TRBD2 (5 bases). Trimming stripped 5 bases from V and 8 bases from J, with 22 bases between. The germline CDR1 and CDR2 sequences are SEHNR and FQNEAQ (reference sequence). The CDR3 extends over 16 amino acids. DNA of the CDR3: TGTGCCAGCAGCCATCTTGAGGGTAGTTTTCTGGATGAGCAGTTCTTC. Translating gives CASSHLEGSFLDEQFF.

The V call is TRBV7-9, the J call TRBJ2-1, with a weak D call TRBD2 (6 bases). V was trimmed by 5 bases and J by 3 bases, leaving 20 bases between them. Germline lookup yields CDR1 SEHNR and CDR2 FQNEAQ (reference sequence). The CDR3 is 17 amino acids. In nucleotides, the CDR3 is TGTGCCAGCAGCCGGGGGAAAGGGGCGCCCCTCTACAATGAGCAGTTCTTC. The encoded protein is CASSRGKGAPLYNEQFF.

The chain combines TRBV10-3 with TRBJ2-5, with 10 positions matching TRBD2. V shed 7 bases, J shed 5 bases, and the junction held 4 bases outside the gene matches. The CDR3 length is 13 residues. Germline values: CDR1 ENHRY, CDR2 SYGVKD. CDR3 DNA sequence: TGTGCCATCACCGCGACTAGCGGGGAGACCCAGTACTTC. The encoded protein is CAITATSGETQYF.

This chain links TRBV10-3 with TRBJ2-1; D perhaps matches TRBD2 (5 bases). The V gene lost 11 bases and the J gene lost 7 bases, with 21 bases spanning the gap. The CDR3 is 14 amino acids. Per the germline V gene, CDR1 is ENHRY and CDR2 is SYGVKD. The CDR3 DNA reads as TGTGCCGCGGCCCCAGGAACGGACTTTAATGAGCAGTTCTTC. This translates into CAAAPGTDFNEQFF.

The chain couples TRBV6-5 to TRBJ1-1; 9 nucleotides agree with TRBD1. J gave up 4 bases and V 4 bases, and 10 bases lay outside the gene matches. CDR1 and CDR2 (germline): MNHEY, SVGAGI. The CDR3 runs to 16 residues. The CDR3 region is CASSSPPGQGSTEAFF. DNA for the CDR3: TGTGCCAGCAGTTCCCCCCCGGGACAGGGCTCCACTGAAGCTTTCTTT.

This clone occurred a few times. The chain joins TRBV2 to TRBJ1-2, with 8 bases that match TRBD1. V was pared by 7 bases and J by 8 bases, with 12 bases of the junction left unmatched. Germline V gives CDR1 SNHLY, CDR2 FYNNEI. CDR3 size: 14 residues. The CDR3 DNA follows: TGTGCCAGCACTGTTGACAGGGGAATGGGCGGCTACACCTTC. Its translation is CASTVDRGMGGYTF.

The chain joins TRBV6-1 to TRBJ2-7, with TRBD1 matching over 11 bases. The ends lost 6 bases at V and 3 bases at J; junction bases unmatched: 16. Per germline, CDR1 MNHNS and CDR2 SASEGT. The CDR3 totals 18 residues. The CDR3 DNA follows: TGTGCCAGCAGGGAAAGAGGACAGGGGGCCGGTGGGGACTACGAGCAGTACTTC. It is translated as CASRERGQGAGGDYEQYF.

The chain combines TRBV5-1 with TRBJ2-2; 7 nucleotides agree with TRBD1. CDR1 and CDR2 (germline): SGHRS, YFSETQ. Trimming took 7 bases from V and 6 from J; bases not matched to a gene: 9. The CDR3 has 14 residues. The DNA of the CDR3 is TGCGCCAGCCCGGACAGGTATAGGCCCGGGGAGCTGTTTTTT. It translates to CASPDRYRPGELFF. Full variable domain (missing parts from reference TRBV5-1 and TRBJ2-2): KAGVTQTPRYLIKTRGQQVTLSCSPISGHRSVSWYQQTPGQGLQFLFEYFSETQRNKGNFPGRFSGRQFSNSRSEMNVSTLELGDSALYLCASPDRYRPGELFFGEGSRLTVL.

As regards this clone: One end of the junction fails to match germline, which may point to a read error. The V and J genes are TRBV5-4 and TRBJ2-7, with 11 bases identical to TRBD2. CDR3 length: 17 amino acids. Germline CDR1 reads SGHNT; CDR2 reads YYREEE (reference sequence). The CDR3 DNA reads TGTGCCGGCAGCTTGGCTCTTAGCGGGAGGGCCTACTACGAGCAGTACTTC. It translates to CAGSLALSGRAYYEQYF.

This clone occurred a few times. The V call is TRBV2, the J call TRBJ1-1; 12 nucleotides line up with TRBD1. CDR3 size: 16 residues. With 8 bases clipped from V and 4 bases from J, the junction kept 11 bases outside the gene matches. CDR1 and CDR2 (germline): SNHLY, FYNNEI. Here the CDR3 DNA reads TGTGCCAGCCTAATCCGGGACAGGGGGCTGAGCACTGAAGCTTTCTTT. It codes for CASLIRDRGLSTEAFF.

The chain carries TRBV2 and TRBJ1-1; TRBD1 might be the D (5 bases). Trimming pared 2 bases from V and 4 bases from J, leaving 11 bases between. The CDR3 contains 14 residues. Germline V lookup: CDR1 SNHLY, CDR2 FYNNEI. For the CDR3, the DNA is TGTGCCAGCAGTGAACTCAGGGTGGGCACTGAAGCTTTCTTT. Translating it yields CASSELRVGTEAFF.